This is a list of T cell receptor beta chains from one sample in a study of blood T cell repertoires in COVID-19. This table comes from immunoSEQ multiplex PCR, and its TCRdb copy is limited to in-frame clones, with some not included. The profile covers over 60,000 clones, with approximately 86% appearing a single time and more than 1% taken by the ten largest. The sample comprised peripheral blood. The receptors here all came from a man in his forties with acute or convalescent COVID-19. The CDR3 runs from the conserved cysteine through the conserved F or W. D genes are given only for firm matches. Clone size is given for some rows only: seen once, a few or many times, or a class if the clone is expanded.

j_call,d_call,v_call,cdr3_length,clone_size,cdr3_nt,cdr3_aa
TRBJ1-1,-,TRBV5-1,16,few,TGCGCCAGCAGCCCTAGACGGGGGGGCAATAACACTGAAGCTTTCTTT,CASSPRRGGNNTEAFF
TRBJ2-7,TRBD1,TRBV4-1,17,-,TGCGCCAGCAGCCAAGACCCCGGCTACAGGGGGCGGGAAGAGCAGTACTTC,CASSQDPGYRGREEQYF
TRBJ1-1,-,TRBV6-5,13,-,TGTGCCAGCAGTTACAGACAAAACACTGAAGCTTTCTTT,CASSYRQNTEAFF
TRBJ1-1,-,TRBV6-5,13,-,TGTGCCAGCAGACCTAGCGCAGACAGAAAAGCTTTCTTT,CASRPSADRKAFF
TRBJ1-3,-,TRBV4-1,13,-,TGCGCCAGCAGCCTGACTTCGGGGGACACCATATATTTT,CASSLTSGDTIYF
TRBJ1-1,-,TRBV30,12,few,TGTGCCTGGAAACGGCGGGGGACTGAAGCTTTCTTT,CAWKRRGTEAFF
TRBJ2-3,TRBD2,TRBV6-5,15,-,TGTGCCAGCAGTTACTCGAGCGGGGGCACAGATACGCAGTATTTT,CASSYSSGGTDTQYF
TRBJ1-1,-,TRBV7-3,13,-,TGTGCCAGCAGCTTAACGCCAGTAACTGAAGCTTTCTTT,CASSLTPVTEAFF
TRBJ2-1,TRBD2,TRBV27,16,once,TGTGCCAGCAGTTCGGCTAGCGGGGTTTACTACAATGAGCAGTTCTTC,CASSSASGVYYNEQFF
TRBJ1-3,-,TRBV7-2,14,-,TGTGCCAGCAGATTACGAGACTCTGGAAACACCATATATTTT,CASRLRDSGNTIYF
TRBJ1-3,TRBD1,TRBV30,15,few,TGTGCCTGGGGACAGGGATTAAAAGCTGGAAACACCATATATTTT,CAWGQGLKAGNTIYF
TRBJ1-5,-,TRBV11-2,15,-,TGTGCCAGCAGCTTAGATGCTTCCTCGGGTCAGCCCCAGCATTTT,CASSLDASSGQPQHF
TRBJ1-1,-,TRBV24-1,16,-,TGTGCCACCAGTGATTTTGAGGATTACATGAACACTGAAGCTTTCTTT,CATSDFEDYMNTEAFF
TRBJ1-2,TRBD1,TRBV5-6,16,-,TGTGCCAGCAGCTCCGGGTGGTCAGGGGGCGACTATGGCTACACCTTC,CASSSGWSGGDYGYTF
TRBJ1-2,TRBD1,TRBV29-1,13,-,TGCAGCGTTACCTCCGGGACAGGGGGAGGCTACACCTTC,CSVTSGTGGGYTF
TRBJ1-1,TRBD1,TRBV27,13,once,TGTGCCAGCAGTTTAAGGAGACAGGGGCAGGCTTTCTTT,CASSLRRQGQAFF
TRBJ2-5,-,TRBV12-3/TRBV12-4,13,-,TGTGCCAGCAGCGGGACACTCGGGGAGACCCAGTACTTC,CASSGTLGETQYF
TRBJ2-1,TRBD1,TRBV6-5,14,-,TGTGCCAGCCAGGGGACAGCAGATTACAATGAGCAGTTCTTC,CASQGTADYNEQFF
TRBJ2-7,TRBD2,TRBV30,16,-,TGTGCCTGGAGTGCGCCGGGCTGGGGGCGGGGGGTTGAGCAGTACTTC,CAWSAPGWGRGVEQYF
TRBJ2-1,TRBD2,TRBV11-2,14,-,TGTGCCAGCAGCTCCCGACTAGCGGGCAATGAGCAGTTCTTC,CASSSRLAGNEQFF
TRBJ1-1,-,TRBV28,13,once,TGTGCCAGCACGGGTGGAGGGGACACTGAAGCTTTCTTT,CASTGGGDTEAFF
TRBJ1-5,-,TRBV15,19,-,TGTGCCACCAGCATTACACCCCGCGCTCTCGGGGGTAGCAATCAGCCCCAGCATTTT,CATSITPRALGGSNQPQHF
TRBJ2-6,-,TRBV3-1/TRBV3-2,19,-,TGTGCCAGCAGCCAAACAACAGACGGCCAACCGTCTGGGGCCAACGTCCTGACTTTC,CASSQTTDGQPSGANVLTF
TRBJ2-5,TRBD2,TRBV19,18,-,TGTGCCAGTAGTATAGATGGCAGCGGGGGGGCCAACGAAGAGACCCAGTACTTC,CASSIDGSGGANEETQYF
TRBJ1-6,-,TRBV27,15,-,TGTGCCAGCCGGGCGGGGCGCGTTCTTAACTCACCCCTCCACTTT,CASRAGRVLNSPLHF
TRBJ2-5,-,TRBV11-2,15,once,TGTGCCAGCAGCCTACAATGGGGGGGGCTAGAGACCCAGTACTTC,CASSLQWGGLETQYF
TRBJ1-1,-,TRBV19,15,-,TGTGCCAGTAGTATAAGGACAGCTATGAACACTGAAGCTTTCTTT,CASSIRTAMNTEAFF
TRBJ2-3,-,TRBV11-3,11,-,TGTGCCAGCAGCTTGCAGAATACGCAGTATTTT,CASSLQNTQYF
TRBJ2-5,TRBD1,TRBV29-1,14,-,TGCAGCGTCAAGATGACAGGGTATGGAGAGACCCAGTACTTC,CSVKMTGYGETQYF
TRBJ2-1,TRBD2,TRBV3-1/TRBV3-2,15,-,TGTGCCAGCAGCCTACTAGCGGGGGCCGGGAATGAGCAGTTCTTC,CASSLLAGAGNEQFF
TRBJ1-2,TRBD1,TRBV9,15,few,TGTGCCAGCAGCATGCCGGGACAGGGCTCCTATGGCTACACCTTC,CASSMPGQGSYGYTF
TRBJ2-7,-,TRBV6-5,11,-,TGTGCCAGTGGACAGTTACCCGAGCAGTACTTC,CASGQLPEQYF
TRBJ2-2,TRBD1,TRBV4-1,16,-,TGCGCCAGCAGCCGACAGACAGGGTATAATCCCGGGGAGCTGTTTTTT,CASSRQTGYNPGELFF
TRBJ2-2,TRBD1,TRBV11-1,16,-,TGTGCCAGCAGCTTAGCCGGGACAGGGTTGGTCGGGGAGCTGTTTTTT,CASSLAGTGLVGELFF
TRBJ2-1,TRBD2,TRBV11-3,14,-,TGTGCCCGCCGGGGGCGGGGGGCTTACAATGAGCAGTTCTTC,CARRGRGAYNEQFF
TRBJ2-5,TRBD1,TRBV5-8,14,-,TGTGCCAGCAGGGTAACAGGGGGTCAAGAGACCCAGTACTTC,CASRVTGGQETQYF
TRBJ2-1,TRBD2,TRBV23-1,14,once,TGCGCCAGCAGCCGCGGGGGGAGGGGTAATGAGCAGTTCTTC,CASSRGGRGNEQFF
TRBJ2-5,TRBD2,TRBV14,14,-,TGTGCCAGCAGCTCGGGACTAGCGGTAGAGACCCAGTACTTC,CASSSGLAVETQYF
TRBJ1-1,-,TRBV9,12,-,TGTGCCAGCAGCGGAACGGGGACTGAAGCTTTCTTT,CASSGTGTEAFF
TRBJ2-5,-,TRBV6-6,14,-,TGTGCCAGCAGTTACTCGCGCGCTGGAGGGGACCAGTACTTC,CASSYSRAGGDQYF
TRBJ2-4,TRBD1,TRBV14,13,-,TGTGCCAGCAGCCGCCTGACAGGGTGGGTTCAGTACTTC,CASSRLTGWVQYF
TRBJ2-3,TRBD2,TRBV15,14,-,TGTGCCACCAGCAGAGGCGCAGTAGCGGGGGTTCAGTATTTT,CATSRGAVAGVQYF
TRBJ2-1,TRBD2,TRBV6-4,15,once,TGTGCCAGCAGAGAGATAGCGGGGGGCTTGAATGAGCAGTTCTTC,CASREIAGGLNEQFF
TRBJ1-2,-,TRBV2,13,once,TGTGCCAGCAGGGAGGGCAGGTCCTATGGCTACACCTTC,CASREGRSYGYTF
TRBJ1-2,TRBD1,TRBV27,15,-,TGTGCCAGCAGCGCCCTCGGACAGGTCGGTTATGGCTACACCTTC,CASSALGQVGYGYTF
TRBJ1-1,-,TRBV12-3/TRBV12-4,13,-,TGTGCCACCACGCGGAAGGTGAACACTGAAGCTTTCTTT,CATTRKVNTEAFF
TRBJ1-4,-,TRBV9,15,-,TGTGCCAGCAGCCCCTCTTCGGTGCAGGGCGAAAAACTGTTTTTT,CASSPSSVQGEKLFF
TRBJ1-6,-,TRBV9,15,-,TGTGCCAGCAGCGTATTGCCGGAGGGTAATTCACCCCTCCACTTT,CASSVLPEGNSPLHF
TRBJ2-2,-,TRBV18,12,few,TGTGCCAGCTCACCTAGCACCGGGGAGCTGTTTTTT,CASSPSTGELFF